Listed below are T cell receptor beta chains from one sample, sequenced in a study of T cell responses to AZD1222 COVID-19 vaccine. Some clones are missing from TCRdb's copy, which holds only in-frame ones; the method was immunoSEQ multiplex PCR. Altogether 200,000 or so clones are present, about 87% being singletons, with the ten largest covering under 8%. This material consisted of peripheral blood, taken on day 0 of AZD1222 vaccination. The receptors shown here come from an adult in good health. Both conserved end residues are trimmed from each CDR3. D genes are given only for firm matches.

D gene | V gene | CDR3 protein
TRBD1 | TRBV18 | ASSQGTVATYEQY
TRBD2 | TRBV7-2 | ASSLVGGGETQY
TRBD2 | TRBV6-2/TRBV6-3 | ASSLGGEEY
TRBD2 | TRBV7-9 | ASSPQRGHSYNEQF
NA | TRBV24-1 | ATSDSNQETQY
TRBD1 | TRBV7-9 | ASSVSGTGIETQY
TRBD2 | TRBV19 | ASSIAGGITDTQY
TRBD1 | TRBV10-3 | AITGGSYGYT
NA | TRBV5-1 | ASSLVGAANEKLF
NA | TRBV7-9 | ASSLVQRNSPLH
TRBD1 | TRBV7-2 | ASSRTGSSYEQY
NA | TRBV6-5 | AVWGGRNQPQH
TRBD1 | TRBV3-1/TRBV3-2 | ASSRQGARKGYT
NA | TRBV7-2 | ASSFLRNYGYT
NA | TRBV3-1/TRBV3-2 | ASSQGYTEAF
TRBD1 | TRBV4-2 | ASSLPGQGLYEQY
TRBD1 | TRBV5-8 | ASSSGQGDQPQH
NA | TRBV11-2 | ASSSGAGGYT
NA | TRBV9 | ASSPTGSYTEAF
TRBD2 | TRBV4-3 | ASSQEGLAGRASDTQY
TRBD1 | TRBV27 | ASSLLGTRTGPNSPLH
NA | TRBV7-2 | ASSLRTGTIYEQY
NA | TRBV18 | ASGEGNSPLH